The 14 T cell receptor beta chains below were found in one sample sequenced in a study of regulatory T cells in long-lasting Graves disease (dated by TCRdb to about 2021). The time point label corresponds to: persistent/refractory GD, antithyroid drugs over 5 years with positive TRAb. RNA was extracted from PBMCs in TRIzol for both TCR sequencing and RNA sequencing. Receptors were amplified or captured by multiplex PCR. Sequencing instrument: Illumina HiSeq 4000. iRepertoire HTBI primers and Arm-PCR amplification of CDR3 regions were used to construct TCR beta libraries. TCRdb passed the public sequencing reads through fastp at Q25 and MiXCR, retaining productive beta sequences. Rows merge per CDR3 protein into single entries with the most common DNA and genes. This sample comprises almost 350,000 distinct CDR3 sequences, around a fifth of them detected only once. About 29% of the sample rests with the top ten.

The sequencing used peripheral blood mononuclear cells (PBMCs), collected when the disease was refractory, from a patient treated with antithyroid drugs. All receptors derive from a female donor with Graves disease.

Remarks on this clonotype: A read error may be the cause here, since a much bigger clone is one base away. The rearrangement joins TRBV20-1 to TRBJ2-5; D is unresolved. Germline CDR1 and CDR2: DFQATT and SNEGSKA (reference sequence). The ends were cut back, 7 bases at V and 1 base at J, with 7 bases in the middle. The CDR3 is 11 residues long. The CDR3 DNA follows: TGCAGTGTTAATCTCCAAGAGACCCAGTACTTC. This gives the protein CSVNLQETQYF.

This chain connects TRBV6-5 to TRBJ2-7; D unclear. The CDR3 covers 15 residues. The V and J ends lost 0 bases and 2 bases respectively, with 11 bases between them. Germline V CDR1 and CDR2: MNHEY, SVGAGI. The CDR3 here is CASSYSGVSPYEQYF. In DNA form, the CDR3 reads TGTGCCAGCAGTTACTCAGGAGTAAGCCCCTACGAGCAGTACTTC.

This clonotype has ten or more counts. The rearrangement links TRBV6-1 to TRBJ2-2; no clear D gene. Per germline, CDR1 MNHNS and CDR2 SASEGT. The CDR3 loop spans 13 amino acids. Trimming shortened V by 4 bases and J by 6 bases, and 9 bases separated the two germline ends. CDR3: CASSVDTSGELFF. CDR3 nucleotide sequence: TGTGCCAGCAGTGTAGACACCTCCGGGGAGCTGTTTTTT.

The chain carries TRBV11-1 and TRBJ1-1; no definite D call. Germline V gives CDR1 SGHAT, CDR2 FQDESV (reference sequence). The CDR3 loop spans 14 amino acids. Trimming removed 2 bases at V and 5 bases at J, with 12 bases between. The CDR3 DNA is TGTGCCAGCAGCTTACAAGAGGGTTGGACTGAAGCTTTCTTT. Its translation: CASSLQEGWTEAFF.

This clonotype was observed a single time. V is TRBV13 and J is TRBJ1-6, with D tentatively TRBD1 (5 bases). This CDR3 has 13 amino acids. V dropped 5 bases and J dropped 10 bases, with 12 bases sitting between them. CDR1 is PRHDT and CDR2 is FYEKMQ in the germline V gene (reference sequence). CDR3: CASSPNRQSPLHF. The CDR3, as DNA: TGTGCCAGCAGCCCGAACAGGCAGTCACCCCTCCACTTT.

The gene calls are TRBV3-1 and TRBJ2-7; D is uncertain. The CDR3 runs 16 residues. Germline V gene sequence: CDR1 LGHDT, CDR2 YNNKEL (reference sequence). With 0 bases removed from V and 1 base from J, the gap between germline ends came to 13 bases. CDR3 protein: CASSQENQDVSYEQYF. The DNA of the CDR3 is TGTGCCAGCAGCCAAGAAAATCAAGACGTTTCCTACGAGCAGTACTTC.

This clonotype was observed at least ten times. The chain is built from TRBV28 and TRBJ2-7; 7 positions match TRBD2. Germline V lookup: CDR1 MDHEN, CDR2 SYDVKM. J gave up 9 bases and V 2 bases, and 7 bases lay outside the gene matches. The CDR3 sequence is 13 residues long. The CDR3 DNA reads as TGTGCCAGCAGTTTACGTTGGGGGGAGGGGCAGTACTTC. Its translation: CASSLRWGEGQYF. Complete variable domain (other parts from reference TRBV28 and TRBJ2-7): DVKVTQSSRYLVKRTGEKVFLECVQDMDHENMFWYRQDPGLGLRLIYFSYDVKMKEKGDIPEGYSVSREKKERFSLILESASTNQTSMYLCASSLRWGEGQYFGPGTRLTVT.

In this sample, this clonotype turned up a few times. The chain carries TRBV15 and TRBJ1-1, with D unresolved. The CDR3 consists of 14 residues. V shed 4 bases and J shed 3 bases, with 12 bases lying between them. The germline V gene encodes CDR1 LNHNV and CDR2 YYDKDF (reference sequence). CDR3 region: CATSNQVRDTEAFF. CDR3 DNA sequence: TGTGCCACCAGCAATCAAGTGCGGGACACTGAAGCTTTCTTT.

This clonotype was seen at least ten times. This chain uses TRBV7-3 with TRBJ2-5; D uncertain. The germline V gene encodes CDR1 SGHTA and CDR2 FQGTGA. This CDR3 comprises 13 residues. V dropped 5 bases and J dropped 4 bases, with 11 bases sitting between them. The CDR3: CASSTFVGETQYF. CDR3 coding DNA: TGTGCCAGCAGCACGTTTGTAGGAGAGACCCAGTACTTC.

This clonotype was detected a few times. The CDR3 bases are TGTGCCAGCAGTTGGACAGGGACGTCAGATACGCAGTATTTT. Translation gives CASSWTGTSDTQYF. The chain is built from TRBV7-2 and TRBJ2-3; 8 positions agree with TRBD1. With V trimmed by 6 bases and J by 4 bases, 6 bases remained unmatched. The germline V gene encodes CDR1 SGHTA and CDR2 FQGNSA. The CDR3 runs 14 residues.

This clonotype was picked up many times. The chain uses TRBV28 and TRBJ1-4; TRBD1 might be the D (6 bases). Looked up from germline, CDR1 is MDHEN and CDR2 is SYDVKM. The CDR3 has 14 amino acids. Deletions cut 3 bases from V and 8 bases from J, with 13 bases between. In DNA form, the CDR3 reads TGTGCCAGCAGTTTCGTGACAGGCAACGAAAAACTGTTTTTT. The encoded protein is CASSFVTGNEKLFF.

The sample holds many counts of this clonotype. The CDR3 DNA sequence: TGTGCCAGCAGTTACTCCTTTCTTCGTCCTGCGGGTTACGAGCAGTACTTC. Translated: CASSYSFLRPAGYEQYF. The chain is built from TRBV6-2 or TRBV6-3 and TRBJ2-7; perhaps TRBD2 as D (5 bases). Germline CDR1 is MNHEY and CDR2 is SVGEGT. Trimming took off 0 bases at V and 4 bases at J, with 19 bases between the two ends. This CDR3 has 17 amino acids.

The sample holds many counts of this clonotype. V is TRBV20-1 and J is TRBJ1-5; tentative D call: TRBD1 (6 bases). V was clipped by 3 bases and J by 5 bases, with 14 bases between them. Germline CDR1 reads DFQATT; CDR2 reads SNEGSKA (reference sequence). The CDR3 extends over 14 amino acids. For the CDR3, the DNA is TGCAGTGCTAGGTCGGCAGGGGTGGATCAGCCCCAGCATTTT. The encoded protein is CSARSAGVDQPQHF.

This clonotype occurred a few times. This chain connects TRBV3-1 to TRBJ1-6; TRBD1 aligns across 10 bases. This CDR3 contains 15 residues. V lost 4 bases, J lost 10 bases, and 7 bases stayed unmatched. The germline V gene encodes CDR1 LGHDT and CDR2 YNNKEL (reference sequence). The CDR3 spells CASSPGTGERSPLHF. CDR3 coding DNA: TGTGCCAGCAGCCCCGGGACAGGGGAAAGGTCACCCCTCCACTTT.